This passage covers 6 T cell receptor beta chains from one sample sequenced in a study of neurological immune-mediated disorders. Each CDR3 protein is one row after TCRdb ran MiXCR on the 5' RACE reads. The sample gives some 29,000 distinct CDR3 sequences, 12% of which show up once; 6% to 8.5% is in the top ten. The sequenced sample was PBMCs. The origin of the receptors is a man between 60 and 70 years old in good health.

This clonotype is deemed medium-sized. This chain links TRBV3-1 with TRBJ2-5, with D possibly TRBD2 on 6 matching bases. The CDR3 has 18 residues. Germline assignment: CDR1 LGHDT and CDR2 YNNKEL (reference sequence). V was trimmed by 0 bases and J by 4 bases, leaving 21 bases between them. The CDR3 nucleotides read TGTGCCAGCAGCCAAGAGGACGTCGGAGGGCCCTGGATAGAGACCCAGTACTTC. Protein sequence: CASSQEDVGGPWIETQYF.

This clonotype was counted ten times or more. This chain connects TRBV12-3 or TRBV12-4 to TRBJ2-6, with D tentatively TRBD2 (6 bases). This CDR3 region has 13 residues. The CDR3 loop is CVSGVSGANVLTF. The CDR3 DNA is TGTGTTTCGGGGGTCTCTGGGGCCAACGTCCTGACTTTC.

Details on this clonotype: The germline gene is not matched at one end of the junction; a read error may be the cause. The V gene is TRBV7-6, the J gene TRBJ2-1; D call uncertain. The CDR3 covers 17 residues. CDR1 is SGHVS and CDR2 is FNYEAQ in the germline V gene. The CDR3 nucleotides are TGTGCCAGCAGCGCCCGACAAGCGAAAAGCTCCTACAATGAGCAGTTATTC. This gives the protein CASSARQAKSSYNEQLF.

Ten or more counts support this clonotype. The gene calls are TRBV7-3 and TRBJ2-7; D gene uncertain. The CDR3 is made up of 13 amino acids. Per germline, CDR1 SGHTA and CDR2 FQGTGA. V lost 2 bases and J 2 bases, leaving 7 bases between the germline ends. Here the CDR3 reads CASSLGEAYEQYF. CDR3 DNA sequence: TGTGCCAGCAGCTTAGGGGAAGCCTACGAGCAGTACTTC.

This clonotype was observed many times. The rearrangement uses TRBV3-1 and TRBJ1-5; D is possibly TRBD1 (6 bases). The CDR3 covers 13 residues. Germline CDR1 reads LGHDT; CDR2 reads YNNKEL (reference sequence). The V end lost 2 bases, the J end lost 4 bases, and 6 bases lay between the germline ends. The CDR3 coding sequence is TGTGCCAGCAGCCAACAGGGGAATCAGCCCCAGCATTTT. Translation gives CASSQQGNQPQHF.

At least ten counts were recorded for this clonotype. The chain combines TRBV29-1 with TRBJ2-3, with 8 bases identical to TRBD2. The CDR3 covers 16 residues. J was trimmed by 2 bases and V by 0 bases; bases with no gene match: 7. Germline lookup yields CDR1 SQVTM and CDR2 ANQGSEA. CDR3 DNA sequence: TGCAGCGTTGAAGATCTACTAGCGGACTACACAGATACGCAGTATTTT. Its translation is CSVEDLLADYTDTQYF.